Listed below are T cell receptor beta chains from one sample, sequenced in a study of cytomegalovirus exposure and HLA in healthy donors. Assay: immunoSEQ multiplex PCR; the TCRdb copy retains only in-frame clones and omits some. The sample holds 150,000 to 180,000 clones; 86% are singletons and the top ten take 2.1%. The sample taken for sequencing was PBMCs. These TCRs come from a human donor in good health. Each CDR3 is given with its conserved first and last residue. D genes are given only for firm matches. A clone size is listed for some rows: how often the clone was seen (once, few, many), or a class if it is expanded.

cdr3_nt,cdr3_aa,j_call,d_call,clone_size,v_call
TGTGCCAGTTGGGACAGGGGAAGTCAGCCCCAGCATTTT,CASWDRGSQPQHF,TRBJ1-5,TRBD1,once,TRBV19
TGTGCCAGCAGTTCTCCCCCGTATTCGAATCAGCCCCAGCATTTT,CASSSPPYSNQPQHF,TRBJ1-5,-,-,TRBV6-6
TGTGCCAGCTCACCCGGGGGAGATACGCAGTATTTT,CASSPGGDTQYF,TRBJ2-3,-,-,TRBV18
TGCGCCAGCAGCCAAGATGTTGGGACTAGCTTCTACGAGCAGTACTTC,CASSQDVGTSFYEQYF,TRBJ2-7,TRBD2,few,TRBV4-1
TGTGCCAGCAGTTTACAGGGGGCGTCGGAAAATCAGCCCCAGCATTTT,CASSLQGASENQPQHF,TRBJ1-5,TRBD1,-,TRBV6-5
TGTGCCAGCAGCAAAGGTTGGCTAGAATGCCCCTACGAGCAGTACTTC,CASSKGWLECPYEQYF,TRBJ2-7,-,-,TRBV21-1
TGCGCCAGCAGCTTGGTCCCAGAACAGCCCCAGCATTTT,CASSLVPEQPQHF,TRBJ1-5,-,-,TRBV5-1
TGTGCCAGCATTCTTGCTGAGAGGCCGGGAGCTGGCTACACCTTC,CASILAERPGAGYTF,TRBJ1-2,-,-,TRBV5-6
TGTGCCAGCAGTTTGGAAAGACATAGCACAGATACGCAGTATTTT,CASSLERHSTDTQYF,TRBJ2-3,-,-,TRBV27
TGTGCCAGCAGTTTACAGCAGGGGGTCTACAATGAGCAGTTCTTC,CASSLQQGVYNEQFF,TRBJ2-1,TRBD1,once,TRBV7-9